This paragraph covers one T cell receptor beta chain sequence. The source of the sample is a study of blood T cell repertoires in COVID-19. Study summary: There were acute and convalescent COVID-19 samples, and they came from the United States, Italy and Spain. T cells, B-cell-depleted T cells, or PBMCs supplied cDNA or gDNA.

There are 15 residues in the CDR3. V shed 10 bases and J 8 bases; nucleotides not matched to a gene: 18. The germline V gene encodes CDR1 SNHLY and CDR2 FYNNEI. In the source study's methods: It was from reference gene primer amplification that nucleated cell counts were estimated. Only in-frame clones appear in the TCRdb table, and some are missing; sequencing was by immunoSEQ multiplex PCR. That table is the source of V, J and clone size, and D and trimming were worked out from the DNA. The data contain 35,000 to 40,000 clones, roughly 84% of them seen just once; the ten biggest clones take up about 14%.

The J gene is TRBJ1-2, the V gene TRBV2; the match to TRBD1 covers 8 bases. This receptor was identified in a man in his forties or fifties with active or convalescent COVID-19. Sequenced sample: peripheral blood. The CDR3 spells CATFGQGRGQSGYTF. CDR3 DNA sequence: TGTGCCACTTTTGGACAGGGCAGGGGGCAGTCCGGCTACACCTTC. The variable domain in full, with the rest retrieved from reference TRBV2 and TRBJ1-2, is EPEVTQTPSHQVTQMGQEVILRCVPISNHLYFYWYRQILGQKVEFLVSFYNNEISEKSEIFDDQFSVERPDGSNFTLKIRSTKLEDSAMYFCATFGQGRGQSGYTFGSGTRLTVV.